This T cell receptor beta chain originates from a study of blood T cells in healthy people across ages. It was with a sample-barcoded 5' primer and a J-beta primer mix that a second PCR of roughly 6 to 12 cycles was run. TCRdb re-called the 5' RACE reads through MiXCR, storing one row per CDR3 protein. The table shows 1.5 million to 2 million distinct CDR3 sequences, with roughly 30% occurring only once. The CDR3 totals 16 residues. Deletions cut 2 bases from V and 7 bases from J, with 21 bases between. Germline CDR1 and CDR2: SGHKS and YYEKEE (reference sequence). This sequence originates from a woman between 25 and 40 years old in good health. The V gene is TRBV5-5, the J gene TRBJ1-2, with D possibly being TRBD1 (5 bases). Sequenced: blood. CDR3 region: CASSLTSEGWMGGYTF. The CDR3 DNA is TGTGCCAGCAGCTTAACGAGCGAGGGGTGGATGGGTGGCTACACCTTC. The variable domain in full, with the rest retrieved from reference TRBV5-5 and TRBJ1-2, is DAGVTQSPTHLIKTRGQQVTLRCSPISGHKSVSWYQQVLGQGPQFIFQYYEKEERGRGNFPDRFSARQFPNYSSELNVNALLLGDSALYLCASSLTSEGWMGGYTFGSGTRLTVV.